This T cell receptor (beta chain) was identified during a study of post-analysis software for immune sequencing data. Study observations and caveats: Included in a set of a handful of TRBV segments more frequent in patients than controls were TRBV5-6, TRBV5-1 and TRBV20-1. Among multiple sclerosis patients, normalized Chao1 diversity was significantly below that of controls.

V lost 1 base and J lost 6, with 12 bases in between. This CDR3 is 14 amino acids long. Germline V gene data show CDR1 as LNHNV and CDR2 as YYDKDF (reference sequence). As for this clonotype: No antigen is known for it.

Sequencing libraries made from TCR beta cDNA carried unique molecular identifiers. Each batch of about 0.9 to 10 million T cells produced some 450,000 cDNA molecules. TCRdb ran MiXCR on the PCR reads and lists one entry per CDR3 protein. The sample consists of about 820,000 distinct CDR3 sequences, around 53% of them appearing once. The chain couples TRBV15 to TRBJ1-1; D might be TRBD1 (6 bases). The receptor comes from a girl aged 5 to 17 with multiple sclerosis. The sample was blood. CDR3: CATSRGTETAEAFF. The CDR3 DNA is TGTGCCACCAGCAGAGGGACAGAGACCGCTGAAGCTTTCTTT.